A selection of T cell receptor beta chains follows, all from one sample in a study of blood T cell repertoires in COVID-19. Sequencing was performed with immunoSEQ multiplex PCR; in TCRdb, only in-frame clones are kept and a portion is missing. This table holds about 53,000 clones, around 86% found once. The specimen was peripheral blood. The receptors were sampled from a woman aged 80 or over with COVID-19, enrolled during active disease. Each CDR3 is given with its conserved first and last residue. The D gene is left open where the match is weak. Clone size is shown for a subset of rows, as once, few, many or a class of expanded clone.

d_call: TRBD1; clone_size: .; j_call: TRBJ2-6; v_call: TRBV29-1; cdr3_nt: TGCAGCGTTGAGGGCAGGGGGAACTCTGGGGCCAACGTCCTGACTTTC; cdr3_aa: CSVEGRGNSGANVLTF
d_call: .; clone_size: .; j_call: TRBJ2-7; v_call: TRBV4-1; cdr3_nt: TGCGCCAGCAGCCTAGGGGTCTCCTACGAGCAGTACTTC; cdr3_aa: CASSLGVSYEQYF
d_call: .; clone_size: .; j_call: TRBJ2-7; v_call: TRBV30; cdr3_nt: TGTGCCTGGAGTGTATTTCCGGGGAACGAGCAGTACTTC; cdr3_aa: CAWSVFPGNEQYF
d_call: TRBD1; clone_size: .; j_call: TRBJ2-7; v_call: TRBV10-3; cdr3_nt: TGTGCCATCAGTGTAGGACAGGGTGACTACGAGCAGTACTTC; cdr3_aa: CAISVGQGDYEQYF
d_call: TRBD1; clone_size: .; j_call: TRBJ1-1; v_call: TRBV19; cdr3_nt: TGTGCCAGTAGTATTTCTACAGGGGTCGCTGAAGCTTTCTTT; cdr3_aa: CASSISTGVAEAFF
d_call: .; clone_size: .; j_call: TRBJ2-7; v_call: TRBV3-1/TRBV3-2; cdr3_nt: TGTGCCAGCAGCCAAAGGGGCAGGGCCGACGAGCAGTACTTC; cdr3_aa: CASSQRGRADEQYF
d_call: TRBD1; clone_size: .; j_call: TRBJ2-7; v_call: TRBV28; cdr3_nt: TGTGCCAGCAGTTTAAAACCGGGACAGGGGGGCTACGAGCAGTACTTC; cdr3_aa: CASSLKPGQGGYEQYF
d_call: TRBD2; clone_size: .; j_call: TRBJ2-7; v_call: TRBV19; cdr3_nt: TGTGCCAGTAGTATAGGGAGAATTAGCGGGACCTACGAGCAGTACTTC; cdr3_aa: CASSIGRISGTYEQYF
d_call: TRBD1; clone_size: .; j_call: TRBJ1-2; v_call: TRBV20-1; cdr3_nt: TGCAGTGCTAGTTCCGGGACAGGGAACTATGGCTACACCTTC; cdr3_aa: CSASSGTGNYGYTF
d_call: .; clone_size: few; j_call: TRBJ2-7; v_call: TRBV25-1; cdr3_nt: TGTGCCAGCAGTGCAAACTACGAGCAGTACTTC; cdr3_aa: CASSANYEQYF
d_call: .; clone_size: .; j_call: TRBJ1-6; v_call: TRBV28; cdr3_nt: TGTGCCAGCAGTCCACCTAGGGGCTCCCAACCCCTCCACTTT; cdr3_aa: CASSPPRGSQPLHF
d_call: .; clone_size: .; j_call: TRBJ1-2; v_call: TRBV5-1; cdr3_nt: TGCGCCAGCAGCTTGTCACCGGGTTTGAACTATGGCTACACCTTC; cdr3_aa: CASSLSPGLNYGYTF
d_call: .; clone_size: .; j_call: TRBJ1-6; v_call: TRBV10-3; cdr3_nt: TGTGCCATCAGTGGGACAGCTCCGAATTCACCCCTCCACTTT; cdr3_aa: CAISGTAPNSPLHF
d_call: .; clone_size: .; j_call: TRBJ2-1; v_call: TRBV27; cdr3_nt: TGTGCCAGCAGTAGAATCGGGAGCTCCTACAATGAGCAGTTCTTC; cdr3_aa: CASSRIGSSYNEQFF
d_call: .; clone_size: .; j_call: TRBJ2-1; v_call: TRBV19; cdr3_nt: TGTGCCAGTAGTATGAGCTTACTAGTCGGAAGTGAGCAGTTCTTC; cdr3_aa: CASSMSLLVGSEQFF
d_call: TRBD2; clone_size: .; j_call: TRBJ2-1; v_call: TRBV5-4; cdr3_nt: TGTGCCAGCAGCTTGGGGATGGGACTAGCGAACTACAATGAGCAGTTCTTC; cdr3_aa: CASSLGMGLANYNEQFF
d_call: TRBD1; clone_size: .; j_call: TRBJ1-2; v_call: TRBV20-1; cdr3_nt: TGCAGCCGGGACAGGGGGGCTGGCTACACCTTC; cdr3_aa: CSRDRGAGYTF
d_call: TRBD1; clone_size: .; j_call: TRBJ2-1; v_call: TRBV4-1; cdr3_nt: TGCGCCAGCAGCCAAGGTTATCAACAGGGGAAGGGTGAGCAGTTCTTC; cdr3_aa: CASSQGYQQGKGEQFF
d_call: TRBD1; clone_size: .; j_call: TRBJ2-5; v_call: TRBV6-5; cdr3_nt: TGTGCCAGCAGCGGACAGGGGCCAGAGACCCAGTACTTC; cdr3_aa: CASSGQGPETQYF
d_call: TRBD1; clone_size: few; j_call: TRBJ1-4; v_call: TRBV6-5; cdr3_nt: TGTGCCAGCAGTAGGACAGGGCGGAATAATGAAAAACTGTTTTTT; cdr3_aa: CASSRTGRNNEKLFF
d_call: .; clone_size: .; j_call: TRBJ2-1; v_call: TRBV14; cdr3_nt: TGTGCCAGCCAACGTGGTCGGAGCTCCTACAATGAGCAGTTCTTC; cdr3_aa: CASQRGRSSYNEQFF
d_call: TRBD1; clone_size: .; j_call: TRBJ2-5; v_call: TRBV3-1/TRBV3-2; cdr3_nt: TGTGCCAGCAGCCCAGAATCGCGGTCAGGGGGTAGGACCCAGTACTTC; cdr3_aa: CASSPESRSGGRTQYF
d_call: TRBD1; clone_size: once; j_call: TRBJ2-2; v_call: TRBV2; cdr3_nt: TGTGCCAGCAGGAGACAGGGGGCGGGATTGGGGACCGGGGAGCTGTTTTTT; cdr3_aa: CASRRQGAGLGTGELFF
d_call: .; clone_size: few; j_call: TRBJ1-2; v_call: TRBV12-5; cdr3_nt: TGTGCTAGTGGTTTCCCTCCGGACTTCGGCTATGGCTACACCTTC; cdr3_aa: CASGFPPDFGYGYTF
d_call: .; clone_size: .; j_call: TRBJ1-1; v_call: TRBV14; cdr3_nt: TGTGCCAGCAGCCACAGGATGATTACTGAAGCTTTCTTT; cdr3_aa: CASSHRMITEAFF
d_call: TRBD1; clone_size: .; j_call: TRBJ1-6; v_call: TRBV27; cdr3_nt: TGTGCCAGCAGTTTAATTGACGCCGGGACAGGCTATAATTCACCCCTCCACTTT; cdr3_aa: CASSLIDAGTGYNSPLHF
d_call: .; clone_size: .; j_call: TRBJ2-1; v_call: TRBV11-2; cdr3_nt: TGTGCCAGCAGCTCAGACGTTACCTACAATGAGCAGTTCTTC; cdr3_aa: CASSSDVTYNEQFF
d_call: TRBD1; clone_size: .; j_call: TRBJ1-2; v_call: TRBV24-1; cdr3_nt: TGTGCCACCAGTGACAACAGGGGGGTCGGCCAAATGGGCTATGGCTACACCTTC; cdr3_aa: CATSDNRGVGQMGYGYTF
d_call: .; clone_size: .; j_call: TRBJ2-7; v_call: TRBV18; cdr3_nt: TGTGCCAGCTCTCCCGGTTACCCCCGAACCTACGAGCAGTACTTC; cdr3_aa: CASSPGYPRTYEQYF
d_call: TRBD2; clone_size: .; j_call: TRBJ2-3; v_call: TRBV19; cdr3_nt: TGTGCCAGTAGTACGAGCGGGAGCGGCACAGATACGCAGTATTTT; cdr3_aa: CASSTSGSGTDTQYF
d_call: TRBD1; clone_size: .; j_call: TRBJ2-3; v_call: TRBV18; cdr3_nt: TGTGCCAGCTCACCTGGACAGGGAAACACAGATACGCAGTATTTT; cdr3_aa: CASSPGQGNTDTQYF
d_call: .; clone_size: .; j_call: TRBJ2-7; v_call: TRBV2; cdr3_nt: TGTGCCATCCATTGGCGGGCAGATCGCCACGAGCAGTACTTC; cdr3_aa: CAIHWRADRHEQYF
d_call: TRBD2; clone_size: few; j_call: TRBJ2-2; v_call: TRBV4-1; cdr3_nt: TGCGCCAGCAGCCAAAATAGCGGGATCGGGGAGCTGTTTTTT; cdr3_aa: CASSQNSGIGELFF
d_call: TRBD1; clone_size: few; j_call: TRBJ1-2; v_call: TRBV5-6; cdr3_nt: TGTGCCAGCAGAAAGACCGGGACAGGGTCCCACGGCTACACCTTC; cdr3_aa: CASRKTGTGSHGYTF
d_call: TRBD1; clone_size: once; j_call: TRBJ2-7; v_call: TRBV19; cdr3_nt: TGTGCCAGTAGTGCTGGGACAGGGGGTAGGTACGAGCAGTACTTC; cdr3_aa: CASSAGTGGRYEQYF
d_call: TRBD2; clone_size: .; j_call: TRBJ2-2; v_call: TRBV28; cdr3_nt: TGTGCCAGCAGTTTAGCGGGAGTATTGACCGGGGAGCTGTTTTTT; cdr3_aa: CASSLAGVLTGELFF
d_call: .; clone_size: .; j_call: TRBJ2-2; v_call: TRBV9; cdr3_nt: TGTGCCAGCAGCGTAGTCCAGTACACCGGGGAGCTGTTTTTT; cdr3_aa: CASSVVQYTGELFF
d_call: TRBD2; clone_size: .; j_call: TRBJ2-7; v_call: TRBV25-1; cdr3_nt: TGTGCCAGCAGTGAATGGGAGCGGGAGGCCTCAAACGAGCAGTACTTC; cdr3_aa: CASSEWEREASNEQYF
d_call: .; clone_size: .; j_call: TRBJ1-1; v_call: TRBV21-1; cdr3_nt: TGTGCCAGCAGCAAACCTGACGGGGGCACTGAAGCTTTCTTT; cdr3_aa: CASSKPDGGTEAFF
d_call: TRBD2; clone_size: .; j_call: TRBJ2-7; v_call: TRBV7-2; cdr3_nt: TGTGCCAGCAGCCTGATTAGCGGGGGTACCTACGAGCAGTACTTC; cdr3_aa: CASSLISGGTYEQYF
d_call: .; clone_size: .; j_call: TRBJ2-2; v_call: TRBV11-3; cdr3_nt: TGTGCCAGCAGCATCAGGGATCCCGGGGAGCTGTTTTTT; cdr3_aa: CASSIRDPGELFF
d_call: .; clone_size: .; j_call: TRBJ2-4; v_call: TRBV2; cdr3_nt: TGTGCCAGCAATGCGATAGCCAAAAACATTCAGTACTTC; cdr3_aa: CASNAIAKNIQYF
d_call: TRBD1; clone_size: .; j_call: TRBJ1-1; v_call: TRBV19; cdr3_nt: TGTGCCAGTCACACAGGGGGAAACACTGAAGCTTTCTTT; cdr3_aa: CASHTGGNTEAFF
d_call: .; clone_size: .; j_call: TRBJ2-7; v_call: TRBV11-3; cdr3_nt: TGTGCCAGCAGCTTAGGGAGAGGCTCCTACGAGCAGTACTTC; cdr3_aa: CASSLGRGSYEQYF
d_call: .; clone_size: .; j_call: TRBJ2-1; v_call: TRBV6-2/TRBV6-3; cdr3_nt: TGTGCCAGCAGTCCCCCACTAGAAACTACCGAGGATGAGCAGTTCTTC; cdr3_aa: CASSPPLETTEDEQFF
d_call: TRBD2; clone_size: .; j_call: TRBJ2-2; v_call: TRBV7-6; cdr3_nt: TGTGCCAGCAGCTTAGCGACTAGCGGGAGCGGGGAGCTGTTTTTT; cdr3_aa: CASSLATSGSGELFF
d_call: TRBD2; clone_size: .; j_call: TRBJ2-1; v_call: TRBV24-1; cdr3_nt: TGTGCCACCAGTGAGGTAGCACCTAGCGGGAGGGCCCCGAATGAGCAGTTCTTC; cdr3_aa: CATSEVAPSGRAPNEQFF
d_call: .; clone_size: .; j_call: TRBJ1-1; v_call: TRBV5-5; cdr3_nt: TGTGCCAGCAGCTTTAGCGGGCGGGGCACTGAAGCTTTCTTT; cdr3_aa: CASSFSGRGTEAFF